The sequence of this T cell receptor (beta chain) was determined in a study of T cell responses to AZD1222 COVID-19 vaccine. The assay was immunoSEQ multiplex PCR, and TCRdb's table has in-frame clones only and misses some. This repertoire shows under 140,000 clones, about 94% found once; its top ten account for 2.9%. Germline CDR1 is LNHDA and CDR2 is SQIVND (reference sequence). With 5 bases clipped from V and 3 bases from J, the junction kept 4 bases outside the gene matches. The CDR3 is 14 residues long. The receptor comes from an adult who received the AZD1222 COVID-19 vaccine. Sequencing was performed on peripheral blood, taken 28 days after the second AZD1222 dose. J is TRBJ1-3 and V is TRBV19; 7 bases are a match to TRBD1. CDR3 amino acids: CASSPRGSGNTIYF. The CDR3 region has the DNA TGTGCCAGTAGTCCCAGGGGGAGTGGAAACACCATATATTTT.